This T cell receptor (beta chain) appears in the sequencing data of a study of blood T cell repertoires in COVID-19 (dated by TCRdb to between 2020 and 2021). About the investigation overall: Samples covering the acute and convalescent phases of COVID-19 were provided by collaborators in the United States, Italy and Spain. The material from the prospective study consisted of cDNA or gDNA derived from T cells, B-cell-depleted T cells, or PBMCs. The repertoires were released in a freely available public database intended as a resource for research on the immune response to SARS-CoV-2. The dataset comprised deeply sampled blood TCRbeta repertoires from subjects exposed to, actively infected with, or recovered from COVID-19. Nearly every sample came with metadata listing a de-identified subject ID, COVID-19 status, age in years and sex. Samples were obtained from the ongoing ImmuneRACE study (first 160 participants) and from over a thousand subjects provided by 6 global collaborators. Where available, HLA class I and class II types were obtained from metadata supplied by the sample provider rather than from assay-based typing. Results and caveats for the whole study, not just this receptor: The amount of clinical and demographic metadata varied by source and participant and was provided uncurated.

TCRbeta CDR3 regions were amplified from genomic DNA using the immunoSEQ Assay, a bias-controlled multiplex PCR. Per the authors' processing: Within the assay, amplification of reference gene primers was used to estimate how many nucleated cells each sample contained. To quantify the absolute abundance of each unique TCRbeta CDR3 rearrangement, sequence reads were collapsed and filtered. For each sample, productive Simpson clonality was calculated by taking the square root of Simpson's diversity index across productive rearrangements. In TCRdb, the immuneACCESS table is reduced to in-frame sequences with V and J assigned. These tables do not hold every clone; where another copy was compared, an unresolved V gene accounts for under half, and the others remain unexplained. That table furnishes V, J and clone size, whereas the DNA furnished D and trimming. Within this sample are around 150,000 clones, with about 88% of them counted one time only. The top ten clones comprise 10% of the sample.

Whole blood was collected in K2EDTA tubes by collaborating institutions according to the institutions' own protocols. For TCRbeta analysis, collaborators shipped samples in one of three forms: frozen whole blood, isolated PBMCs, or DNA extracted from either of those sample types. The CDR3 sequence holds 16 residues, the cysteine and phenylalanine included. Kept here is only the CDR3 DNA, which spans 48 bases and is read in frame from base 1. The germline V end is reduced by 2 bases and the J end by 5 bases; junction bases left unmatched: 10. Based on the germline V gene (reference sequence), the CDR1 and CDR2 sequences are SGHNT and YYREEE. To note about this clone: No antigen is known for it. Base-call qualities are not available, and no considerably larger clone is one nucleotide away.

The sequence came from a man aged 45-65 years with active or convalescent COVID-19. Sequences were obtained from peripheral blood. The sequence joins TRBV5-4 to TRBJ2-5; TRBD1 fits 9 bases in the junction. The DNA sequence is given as TGTGCCAGCAGCTTTAACGGAGTGGACAGGGGTGAGACCCAGTACTTC. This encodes CASSFNGVDRGETQYF.